The 14 T cell receptor beta chains reported below all come from one sample, sequenced in a study of CD8+CD57+ T cells in acquired aplastic anemia. Notes on the study in general: Both total CD4+ and CD8+ pools in patients were more diverse than CD8+CD57+ cells.

Their target antigens are unknown. In patients chosen for sequencing, flow cytometry had shown CD8+CD57+ cell expansion. Both TCR beta VDJ combination and CDR3 sequence profiling were carried out. Genomic DNA was the template for this profiling. Using its own MiXCR run on the reads, TCRdb lists one record per CDR3 protein. The sample has roughly 20,000 distinct CDR3 sequences, around 40% seen once; the top ten hold about 89%. What was sequenced was CD8+CD57+ T cells sorted from PBMCs. Subset described: bead-enriched CD8+CD57+ effector memory T cells from SAA patients. These receptor sequences come from a human donor with aplastic anemia.

To note about this clonotype: A much larger clone differs by one base, so this may be a read error. This sequence joins TRBV20-1 and TRBJ2-7; the D gene is possibly TRBD2 (7 bases). Trimming shortened V by 4 bases and J by 2 bases, and 15 bases separated the two germline ends. This CDR3 has 14 residues. CDR1 is DFQATT, CDR2 SNEGSKA, per germline (reference sequence). The CDR3 DNA reads TGCAGTGCTATGGGGGGGGCGCAAACCTACGAGCAGTACTTC. Translation gives CSAMGGAQTYEQYF.

The V call is TRBV19, the J call TRBJ2-1; no firm D call. V gave up 7 bases and J gave up 8 bases, with 9 bases separating them. In germline, CDR1 is LNHDA, CDR2 SQIVND (reference sequence). CDR3 length equals 11 residues. CDR3 DNA sequence: TGTGCCAGTATTTGGGCAGATGAGCAGTTCTTC. This translates into CASIWADEQFF.

This CDR3 is CASGVGRDSNEQFF. Here the CDR3 DNA reads TGCGCCAGCGGGGTGGGGCGGGACAGCAATGAGCAGTTCTTC. The chain combines TRBV10-1 with TRBJ2-1; possibly TRBD1 for D (7 bases). Per germline, CDR1 WNHNN and CDR2 SYGVQD (reference sequence). V was pared by 8 bases and J by 6 bases, with 17 bases between. The CDR3 spans 14 residues.

This clonotype was seen once. CDR3 residues: CSARVGGGGRPQHF. CDR3 bases: TGCAGTGCTAGAGTCGGGGGAGGGGGTCGGCCCCAGCATTTT. The chain recombines TRBV20-1 with TRBJ1-5; perhaps TRBD1 as D (6 bases). Germline CDR1 reads DFQATT; CDR2 reads SNEGSKA (reference sequence). The CDR3 spans 14 residues. Trimming pared 1 base from V and 9 bases from J, leaving 16 bases between.

This clonotype was counted only a few times. The chain employs TRBV20-1 and TRBJ2-3; TRBD2 agrees at 11 bases. CDR3 length: 17 amino acids. The junction had 9 bases not matched to a gene; V was cut back by 3 bases and J by 1 base. Germline CDR1 and CDR2: DFQATT and SNEGSKA (reference sequence). In nucleotides, the CDR3 is TGCAGTGCTAGGTTGACTAGCGGGACGCGGGGCACAGATACGCAGTATTTT. Its protein product is CSARLTSGTRGTDTQYF.

This clonotype was seen a few times. The chain is built from TRBV4-2 and TRBJ2-1; 7 nucleotides align to TRBD1. Germline CDR1 reads LGHNA; CDR2 reads YNFKEQ. This CDR3 is built from 15 residues. The ends lost 1 base at V and 6 bases at J; junction bases unmatched: 6. DNA for the CDR3: TGTGCCAGCAGCCAAGCAACAGGGGACGTCAATGAGCAGTTCTTC. Protein: CASSQATGDVNEQFF.

A few counts support this clonotype. The V gene is TRBV7-9, the J gene TRBJ2-7, with 8 bases that match TRBD2. With V trimmed by 4 bases and J by 6 bases, 8 bases remained unmatched. The CDR3 extends over 14 amino acids. The germline gives CDR1 SEHNR, CDR2 FQNEAQ (reference sequence). The CDR3 nucleotides read TGTGCCAGCAGCTCTTCGGGACTAGTAGGCGAGCAGTACTTC. Protein: CASSSSGLVGEQYF.

This chain links TRBV15 with TRBJ1-5; weak D call: TRBD1 (5 bases). V lost 0 bases and J 4 bases, leaving 10 bases between the germline ends. The CDR3 is 15 residues long. Germline V gene lookup returns CDR1 LNHNV and CDR2 YYDKDF (reference sequence). The CDR3 nucleotides read TGTGCCACCAGCAGAGATCGGGGCCAGAATCAGCCCCAGCATTTT. Its translation: CATSRDRGQNQPQHF. Full variable domain (missing parts from reference TRBV15 and TRBJ1-5): DAMVIQNPRYQVTQFGKPVTLSCSQTLNHNVMYWYQQKSSQAPKLLFHYYDKDFNNEADTPDNFQSRRPNTSFCFLDIRSPGLGDTAMYLCATSRDRGQNQPQHFGDGTRLSIL.

The chain uses TRBV20-1 and TRBJ2-7; 13 bases agree with TRBD2. Trimming took 6 bases from V and 3 from J; bases not matched to a gene: 14. The CDR3 has 17 residues. Germline CDR1 reads DFQATT; CDR2 reads SNEGSKA (reference sequence). The CDR3 sequence is CSAKIWEGLAGVYEQYF. CDR3 sequence (DNA): TGCAGTGCCAAGATTTGGGAAGGACTAGCGGGAGTCTACGAGCAGTACTTC.

The chain has TRBV7-8 and TRBJ1-4; perhaps TRBD1 as D (6 bases). V lost 0 bases and J 2 bases, leaving 7 bases between the germline ends. Germline V lookup: CDR1 SGHVS, CDR2 FQNEAQ. The CDR3 has 15 residues. CDR3 sequence (DNA): TGTGCCAGCAGCTTAGCCACAGGGACTAATGAAAAACTGTTTTTT. It codes for CASSLATGTNEKLFF.

The chain carries TRBV6-5 and TRBJ1-2, with 10 bases matching TRBD1. Germline V gene data show CDR1 as MNHEY and CDR2 as SVGAGI. The CDR3 length is 15 residues. The junction had 8 bases not matched to a gene; V was cut back by 6 bases and J by 4 bases. The CDR3 bases are TGTGCCAGCAGGGCCGGGACAGGGGCCTTCTATGGCTACACCTTC. Protein sequence: CASRAGTGAFYGYTF.

This clonotype was detected only once. The chain carries TRBV15 and TRBJ2-2, with D unclear. CDR3 length equals 15 residues. Germline lookup yields CDR1 LNHNV and CDR2 YYDKDF (reference sequence). Deletions cut 1 base from V and 4 bases from J, with 10 bases between. CDR3 region: CATSRVVVGTGELFF. The CDR3 bases are TGTGCCACCAGCAGAGTTGTTGTCGGCACCGGGGAGCTGTTTTTT.

This CDR3 is CSARDQTPVSGTRGTDTQYF. The CDR3 nucleotides are TGCAGTGCTAGAGATCAAACCCCCGTTAGCGGGACGCGGGGCACAGATACGCAGTATTTT. The V and J genes are TRBV20-1 and TRBJ2-3, with TRBD2 matching over 8 bases. Per the germline V gene, CDR1 is DFQATT and CDR2 is SNEGSKA (reference sequence). There are 20 residues in the CDR3. J gave up 1 base and V 0 bases, and 18 bases lay outside the gene matches.

This clonotype showed up many times. This rearrangement joins TRBV29-1 to TRBJ2-3, with a weak D call TRBD2 (5 bases). V lost 1 base, J lost 2 bases, and 13 bases lay in between. Looked up from germline, CDR1 is SQVTM and CDR2 is ANQGSEA. The CDR3 consists of 15 residues. The CDR3 sequence: CSVEAGIRVTDTQYF. The CDR3 DNA reads TGCAGCGTTGAAGCGGGGATTCGTGTCACAGATACGCAGTATTTT.